These 30 T cell receptor beta chains came from one sample sequenced in a study of shared clonotypes between healthy human individuals (TCRdb year 2020). The library came from the immunoSEQ multiplex PCR assay. TCRdb mirrors the immuneACCESS table, restricted to in-frame sequences. Some clones are absent from its copies; in checked studies, under half trace to an unresolved V gene, and the reason for the others is unknown. The sample table contains more than 900,000 clones; only one count was recorded for around 78% of them. The ten largest account for roughly 0.62% of the sample. Material: memory CD4+ T cells from PBMCs. Sample cell subset or site, as interpreted from the label and publication: CD45RA-negative fraction. The receptor set was obtained from a young man in good health. Some clones in this sample may be carry-over from other donors' samples.

The CDR3 region is CASSSLKREASGANVLTF. The CDR3 nucleotides read TGTGCCAGCAGCTCGTTAAAGCGGGAGGCGTCCGGGGCCAACGTCCTGACTTTC. This rearrangement joins TRBV7-9 to TRBJ2-6; 9 bases line up with TRBD2. This CDR3 comprises 18 residues. Unmatched junction bases numbered 11, after V lost 4 bases and J lost 4 bases. From germline, CDR1 is SEHNR and CDR2 FQNEAQ (reference sequence).

The chain employs TRBV29-1 and TRBJ2-1; D is possibly TRBD2 (5 bases). Germline V gives CDR1 SQVTM, CDR2 ANQGSEA. CDR3 length: 12 residues. CDR3 DNA sequence: TGCAGTGTCGGACTTGACTACAATGAGCAGTTCTTC. Translation gives CSVGLDYNEQFF.

V usage is TRBV7-8 and J usage is TRBJ2-7; 11 bases are a match to TRBD2. CDR1 and CDR2 from the germline V gene are SGHVS and FQNEAQ. Unmatched junction bases numbered 3, after V lost 2 bases and J lost 6 bases. This CDR3 is 14 amino acids long. In DNA form, the CDR3 reads TGTGCCAGCAGCTTACGACTAGCGGGGAGCGAGCAGTACTTC. It encodes CASSLRLAGSEQYF.

This rearrangement joins TRBV7-3 to TRBJ2-3; 12 bases map to TRBD2. Germline V CDR1 and CDR2: SGHTA, FQGTGA. The ends lost 5 bases at V and 7 bases at J; junction bases unmatched: 4. This CDR3 is 14 amino acids long. CDR3 amino acids: CASSMGTSGYTQYF. The CDR3 coding sequence is TGTGCCAGCAGCATGGGGACTAGCGGGTATACGCAGTATTTT.

The chain has TRBV10-1 and TRBJ1-5; weak D call: TRBD1 (5 bases). V lost 2 bases and J lost 2, with 16 bases in between. Germline-derived CDR1 and CDR2 are WNHNN and SYGVQD (reference sequence). The CDR3 loop spans 17 amino acids. The CDR3 loop reads CASSETGGGEGNQPQHF. CDR3 nucleotides: TGCGCCAGCAGTGAGACGGGGGGGGGAGAAGGCAATCAGCCCCAGCATTTT.

This chain links TRBV28 with TRBJ2-1; 9 bases align to TRBD2. V was clipped by 10 bases and J by 10 bases; unmatched bases: 14. This CDR3 is 14 amino acids long. Per the germline V gene, CDR1 is MDHEN and CDR2 is SYDVKM. The CDR3 region has the DNA TGTGCCACCAGCCCGGGGACTAGCTGGGGGGAGCAGTTCTTC. Translation: CATSPGTSWGEQFF.

With respect to this clone: This likely stems from a read error, as it lies one base from a far larger clone. Other nucleotide sequences from this sample produce the same CDR3. The chain employs TRBV30 and TRBJ1-5; no firm D call. This CDR3 has 12 residues. V shed 3 bases and J shed 1 base, with 4 bases lying between them. Germline V gives CDR1 GTSNPN, CDR2 SVGIG (reference sequence). The DNA of the CDR3 is TGTGCCTGGAGCGGGAGCAATCAGCCCCAGCATTTT. Translating gives CAWSGSNQPQHF. Full variable domain (outside the CDR3, taken from reference TRBV30 and TRBJ1-5): SQTIHQWPATLVQPVGSPLSLECTVEGTSNPNLYWYRQAAGRGLQLLFYSVGIGQISSEVPQNLSASRPQDRQFILSSKKLLLSDSGFYLCAWSGSNQPQHFGDGTRLSIL.

The rearrangement links TRBV6-5 to TRBJ2-5; 8 bases line up with TRBD1. J was trimmed by 5 bases and V by 5 bases; bases with no gene match: 10. Looked up from germline, CDR1 is MNHEY and CDR2 is SVGAGI. This CDR3 region has 15 residues. The DNA of the CDR3 is TGTGCCAGCAGTCCCCACAGGGGGGCGGAGGAGACCCAGTACTTC. The encoded protein is CASSPHRGAEETQYF.

This clone was detected only a few times. The chain links TRBV25-1 to TRBJ2-7; 9 positions agree with TRBD1. The CDR3 contains 13 residues. V shed 8 bases, J shed 1 base, and the junction held 3 bases outside the gene matches. Germline V gene lookup returns CDR1 MGHDK and CDR2 SYGVNS. CDR3 in amino acids: CASLGTGSYEQYF. The CDR3 DNA is TGTGCCAGCTTAGGGACAGGGTCCTACGAGCAGTACTTC.

A note on this clone: The identical CDR3 is also encoded by other nucleotide sequences in the sample. The chain recombines TRBV27 with TRBJ1-1; 11 nucleotides agree with TRBD1. V shed 4 bases and J 1 base; nucleotides not matched to a gene: 2. This CDR3 has 15 residues. Looked up from germline, CDR1 is MNHEY and CDR2 is SMNVEV (reference sequence). The CDR3 DNA sequence: TGTGCCAGCAGTTCGGACAGGGGGCCGAACACTGAAGCTTTCTTT. Protein sequence: CASSSDRGPNTEAFF.

The V and J genes are TRBV19 and TRBJ2-4, with a possible D match to TRBD1 (6 bases). CDR1 LNHDA and CDR2 SQIVND come from the germline V gene (reference sequence). The CDR3 runs 17 residues. V gave up 5 bases and J gave up 3 bases, with 20 bases separating them. The CDR3 here is CASSLKDSLLGKNIQYF. The CDR3, as DNA: TGTGCCAGTAGTCTAAAGGACAGCTTATTAGGCAAAAACATTCAGTACTTC.

Comment on this clone: The sample has other DNA sequences that encode this CDR3 too. The chain has TRBV9 and TRBJ2-7, with 12 bases fitting TRBD2. CDR1 and CDR2 from the germline V gene are SGDLS and YYNGEE. V gave up 7 bases and J gave up 4 bases; unmatched junction bases: 6. This CDR3 is built from 14 residues. CDR3 in DNA: TGTGCCAGCGCTCCGGGACTAGCGGGTTACGAGCAGTACTTC. Its protein product is CASAPGLAGYEQYF.

The chain uses TRBV7-9 and TRBJ1-2, with D perhaps matching TRBD1 (5 bases). Trimming cost V 5 bases and J 8 bases, with 12 bases left between them. Germline CDR1 reads SEHNR; CDR2 reads FQNEAQ (reference sequence). The CDR3 contains 12 residues. CDR3: CASSPSGAGYTF. For the CDR3, the DNA is TGTGCCAGCAGCCCGTCTGGGGCCGGCTACACCTTC.

The chain combines TRBV27 with TRBJ2-7, with 9 nucleotides matching TRBD2. Germline V gene lookup returns CDR1 MNHEY and CDR2 SMNVEV (reference sequence). CDR3 length: 15 amino acids. The V gene end was trimmed by 6 bases and the J gene end by 4 bases; junction bases not matched to a gene: 10. In nucleotides, the CDR3 is TGTGCCAGCAGATGGACCGGGACTAGCTATTACGAGCAGTACTTC. Amino acid sequence: CASRWTGTSYYEQYF.

The chain joins TRBV19 to TRBJ2-1, with a tentative D call TRBD2 (5 bases). Per the germline V gene, CDR1 is LNHDA and CDR2 is SQIVND (reference sequence). Trimming removed 3 bases at V and 8 bases at J, with 8 bases between. This CDR3 region has 12 residues. The CDR3 DNA sequence: TGTGCCAGTAGTATGCGGGTGGATGAGCAGTTCTTC. Its protein product is CASSMRVDEQFF.

The chain carries TRBV7-9 and TRBJ2-6; D not resolved. CDR3 length: 16 amino acids. Per the germline V gene, CDR1 is SEHNR and CDR2 is FQNEAQ (reference sequence). With 6 bases removed from V and 0 bases from J, the gap between germline ends came to 12 bases. This chain's CDR3 is CASSPPLGSGANVLTF. CDR3 in DNA: TGTGCCAGCAGTCCCCCGTTAGGCTCTGGGGCCAACGTCCTGACTTTC.

Note on this clone: The sample contains more than one DNA sequence encoding this CDR3. The chain couples TRBV7-3 to TRBJ2-1; D gene uncertain. Germline V gene lookup returns CDR1 SGHTA and CDR2 FQGTGA. Trimming left V 5 bases short and J 2 bases short, with 7 bases between. The CDR3 length is 13 residues. The CDR3 reads CASSPSAYNEQFF. The CDR3 bases are TGTGCCAGCAGCCCCTCAGCCTACAATGAGCAGTTCTTC.

The rearrangement joins TRBV18 to TRBJ2-5; D might be TRBD2 (6 bases). The CDR3 is 15 amino acids. Deletions cut 2 bases from V and 2 bases from J, with 12 bases between. CDR1 and CDR2 from the germline V gene are KGHSH and LQKENI. The CDR3 nucleotides read TGTGCCAGCTCACCAAGGCTAGGGAGGCAAGAGACCCAGTACTTC. Protein product: CASSPRLGRQETQYF.

The V gene is TRBV5-1, the J gene TRBJ1-5; D is unresolved. From germline, CDR1 is SGHRS and CDR2 YFSETQ. The CDR3 contains 15 residues. V lost 7 bases, J lost 1 base, and 15 bases lay in between. The CDR3 DNA sequence: TGCGCCAGCGCTCCCTCATGGGGAAGCAATCAGCCCCAGCATTTT. It encodes CASAPSWGSNQPQHF.

V gene TRBV10-3 combines with J gene TRBJ2-1; D is unclear. This CDR3 region has 13 residues. In germline, CDR1 is ENHRY, CDR2 SYGVKD. The V and J ends lost 3 bases and 6 bases respectively, with 9 bases between them. The DNA of the CDR3 is TGTGCCATCAGTGAACGTCTATCCAATGAGCAGTTCTTC. Amino acids: CAISERLSNEQFF.

This clone was seen only a few times. The V and J genes are TRBV7-8 and TRBJ1-2; D unresolved. The CDR3 is 14 amino acids. Germline V gene data show CDR1 as SGHVS and CDR2 as FQNEAQ. Trimming took off 0 bases at V and 8 bases at J, with 13 bases between the two ends. The CDR3 DNA reads as TGTGCCAGCAGCTTAGCGCTAGGGAAAGGGGGCTACACCTTC. Its protein is CASSLALGKGGYTF.

The chain combines TRBV7-9 with TRBJ1-2; D remains unclear. The CDR3 runs to 11 residues. Trimming left V 5 bases short and J 4 bases short, with 5 bases between. From germline, CDR1 is SEHNR and CDR2 FQNEAQ (reference sequence). CDR3 amino acids: CASSASYGYTF. In DNA form, the CDR3 reads TGTGCCAGCAGCGCAAGCTATGGCTACACCTTC.

The chain uses TRBV28 and TRBJ2-3, with 13 bases fitting TRBD2. Germline assignment: CDR1 MDHEN and CDR2 SYDVKM. The V and J ends lost 6 bases and 4 bases, in that order; junction bases with no gene match: 7. The CDR3 is 16 amino acids. DNA of the CDR3: TGTGCCAGCAGCAAGGGACTAGCGGGATTTCCAGATACGCAGTATTTT. Protein: CASSKGLAGFPDTQYF.

The chain employs TRBV20-1 and TRBJ2-3; 10 bases line up with TRBD2. Trimming took 4 bases from V and 13 from J; bases not matched to a gene: 5. The CDR3 spans 11 residues. The germline V gene has CDR1 DFQATT and CDR2 SNEGSKA (reference sequence). The CDR3 spells CSAILAGREYF. The CDR3, as DNA: TGCAGTGCTATACTAGCGGGGAGGGAGTATTTT.

This clone was detected ten times or more. The chain combines TRBV9 with TRBJ1-4; D is unresolved. Trimming left V 7 bases short and J 0 bases short, with 19 bases between. Germline V CDR1 and CDR2: SGDLS, YYNGEE. The CDR3 has 17 residues. The CDR3 bases are TGTGCCAGCTACCGATACTTTCCCACCGCAACTAATGAAAAACTGTTTTTT. This encodes CASYRYFPTATNEKLFF.

This rearrangement joins TRBV14 to TRBJ2-7; D not resolved. CDR1 is SGHDN and CDR2 is FVKESK in the germline V gene. The CDR3 runs 14 residues. Trimming removed 4 bases from V and 4 bases from J, with 14 bases in between. CDR3 sequence: CASSPSRWSYEQYF. CDR3 DNA: TGTGCCAGCAGCCCTAGTCGATGGTCATACGAGCAGTACTTC.

The genes are TRBV30 and TRBJ1-6, with D perhaps matching TRBD1 (6 bases). Trimming removed 2 bases at V and 10 bases at J, with 15 bases between. Germline loops: CDR1 GTSNPN, CDR2 SVGIG (reference sequence). CDR3 length: 14 residues. CDR3 DNA sequence: TGTGCCTGGAGTCTCCTTTGGGGGCAGTCACCCCTCCACTTT. Amino acids: CAWSLLWGQSPLHF.

Regarding this clone: The sample carries other DNA sequences with the same CDR3. CDR3 region: CASSLIPGLGETQYF. DNA of the CDR3: TGCGCCAGCAGCTTGATCCCGGGACTGGGCGAGACCCAGTACTTC. V usage is TRBV5-1 and J usage is TRBJ2-5, with D perhaps TRBD2 (6 bases). Trimming left V 1 base short and J 5 bases short, with 15 bases between. Germline loops: CDR1 SGHRS, CDR2 YFSETQ. The CDR3 contains 15 residues.

About this clone: Other DNA sequences in the same sample also yield this CDR3. This chain joins TRBV6-5 and TRBJ1-2, with no clear D. Germline-derived CDR1 and CDR2 are MNHEY and SVGAGI. The V end was cut by 0 bases, the J end by 8 bases, with 13 bases between. The CDR3 consists of 14 residues. The DNA of the CDR3 is TGTGCCAGCAGTTACTCCTCCGGGGATTACGGCTACACCTTC. Residues: CASSYSSGDYGYTF.

The gene calls are TRBV18 and TRBJ1-1, with D possibly being TRBD1 (6 bases). Trimming pared 1 base from V and 0 bases from J, leaving 12 bases between. Germline CDR1 KGHSH, CDR2 LQKENI. The CDR3 is made up of 16 amino acids. This chain's CDR3 is CASSPQGGSLNTEAFF. DNA of the CDR3: TGTGCCAGCTCACCACAGGGGGGCAGCTTGAACACTGAAGCTTTCTTT. Together with reference TRBV18 and TRBJ1-1, the CDR3 gives the full variable domain: NAGVMQNPRHLVRRRGQEARLRCSPMKGHSHVYWYRQLPEEGLKFMVYLQKENIIDESGMPKERFSAEFPKEGPSILRIQQVVRGDSAAYFCASSPQGGSLNTEAFFGQGTRLTVV.